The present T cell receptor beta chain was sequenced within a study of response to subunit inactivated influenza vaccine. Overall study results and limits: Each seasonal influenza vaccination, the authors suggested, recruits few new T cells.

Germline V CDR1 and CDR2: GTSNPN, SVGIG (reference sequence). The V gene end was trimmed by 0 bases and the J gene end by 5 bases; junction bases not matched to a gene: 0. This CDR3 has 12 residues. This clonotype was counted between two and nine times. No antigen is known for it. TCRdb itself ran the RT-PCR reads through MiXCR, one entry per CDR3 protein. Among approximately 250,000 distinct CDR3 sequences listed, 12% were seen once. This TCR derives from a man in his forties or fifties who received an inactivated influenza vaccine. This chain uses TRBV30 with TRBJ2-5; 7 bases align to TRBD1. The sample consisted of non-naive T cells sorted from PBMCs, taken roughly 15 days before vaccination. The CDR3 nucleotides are TGTGCCTGGAGTGTACAGGGGGAGACCCAGTACTTC. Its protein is CAWSVQGETQYF.